The 32 T cell receptor beta chains listed next were all sequenced from one sample in a study of cytomegalovirus exposure and HLA in healthy donors. The PCR contained 60 Vbeta and 13 Jbeta primers. TCRdb's copy holds only in-frame clones and misses some; the assay was immunoSEQ multiplex PCR. The data contain some 140,000 clones, roughly 70% of them singletons. Sequencing input: PBMCs. These receptors were taken from a human donor in good health.

The sample holds a few counts of this clone. The chain is built from TRBV5-4 and TRBJ2-1, with no clear D. The CDR3 has 11 amino acids. Germline CDR1 SGHNT, CDR2 YYREEE (reference sequence). Trimming shortened V by 3 bases and J by 9 bases, and 7 bases separated the two germline ends. In DNA, the CDR3 is TGTGCCAGCAGCTCCCTTCGTGAGCAGTTCTTC. It is translated as CASSSLREQFF.

The gene calls are TRBV6-1 and TRBJ2-7, with TRBD2 matching over 8 bases. The CDR3 covers 13 residues. Trimming took 3 bases from V and 4 from J; bases not matched to a gene: 2. In germline, CDR1 is MNHNS, CDR2 SASEGT. CDR3 sequence: CASSDGGRYEQYF. CDR3 coding DNA: TGTGCCAGCAGTGACGGCGGGAGGTACGAGCAGTACTTC.

This clone was seen just once. The rearrangement links TRBV25-1 to TRBJ2-1; 8 bases agree with TRBD1. This CDR3 comprises 15 residues. Trimming removed 5 bases from V and 1 base from J; junction bases left unmatched: 4. Per the germline V gene, CDR1 is MGHDK and CDR2 is SYGVNS. The CDR3 bases are TGTGCCAGCAGTATTACAGGGGGTTCCTACAATGAGCAGTTCTTC. This codes for CASSITGGSYNEQFF.

The rearrangement joins TRBV5-4 to TRBJ1-2, with TRBD1 matching 8 bases. Trimming took 4 bases from V and 4 from J; bases not matched to a gene: 6. Germline loops: CDR1 SGHNT, CDR2 YYREEE (reference sequence). This CDR3 has 14 residues. This CDR3 reads CASSPRTGIYGYTF. The CDR3 nucleotides are TGTGCCAGCAGCCCTAGGACAGGGATCTATGGCTACACCTTC.

The chain couples TRBV5-6 to TRBJ2-5; 7 positions agree with TRBD1. Unmatched junction bases numbered 10, after V lost 0 bases and J lost 5 bases. The CDR3 length is 16 residues. CDR1 and CDR2 from the germline V gene are SGHDT and YYEEEE. The CDR3 DNA is TGTGCCAGCAGCTTGGTTGCCAGGGGGTCCCTGGAGACCCAGTACTTC. The encoded protein is CASSLVARGSLETQYF.

A single count supports this clone. V gene TRBV4-2 combines with J gene TRBJ2-1; TRBD2 agrees at 7 bases. The CDR3 runs 15 residues. J was trimmed by 2 bases and V by 3 bases; bases with no gene match: 4. Germline loops: CDR1 LGHNA, CDR2 YNFKEQ. The CDR3 DNA sequence: TGTGCCAGCAGCCAGCAACTAGCGACCTACAATGAGCAGTTCTTC. This sequence encodes CASSQQLATYNEQFF.

This clone was seen a few times. The chain employs TRBV6-1 and TRBJ1-5; D gene ambiguous. Germline values: CDR1 MNHNS, CDR2 SASEGT. This CDR3 contains 13 residues. The germline V and J ends were trimmed by 5 bases and 5 bases, with 10 bases remaining between them. CDR3 nucleotides: TGTGCCAGCAGTTCCCCGCAGGATCAGCCCCAGCATTTT. Translating gives CASSSPQDQPQHF.

The chain combines TRBV27 with TRBJ1-5; 7 positions match TRBD1. The V gene end was trimmed by 5 bases and the J gene end by 5 bases; junction bases not matched to a gene: 3. The germline V gene encodes CDR1 MNHEY and CDR2 SMNVEV (reference sequence). The CDR3 is 13 amino acids. This chain's CDR3 is CASSRDRDQPQHF. In DNA, the CDR3 is TGTGCCAGCAGTCGAGACAGGGATCAGCCCCAGCATTTT.

The rearrangement joins TRBV9 to TRBJ2-5; the match to TRBD2 covers 11 bases. This CDR3 spans 15 amino acids. Unmatched junction bases numbered 6, after V lost 3 bases and J lost 5 bases. CDR1 is SGDLS, CDR2 YYNGEE, per germline. This CDR3 reads CASSGLAGGLETQYF. The CDR3 DNA sequence: TGTGCCAGCAGCGGTCTAGCGGGAGGTTTGGAGACCCAGTACTTC.

The chain employs TRBV19 and TRBJ2-5; possible D gene TRBD2, 5 bases. V lost 3 bases and J 3 bases, leaving 17 bases between the germline ends. The length of the CDR3 is 16 residues. Germline loops: CDR1 LNHDA, CDR2 SQIVND (reference sequence). The CDR3 here is CASSIDHGWREETQYF. CDR3 nucleotides: TGTGCCAGTAGTATCGACCACGGGTGGCGGGAAGAGACCCAGTACTTC.

The chain uses TRBV6-1 and TRBJ2-5, with a possible D match to TRBD1 (5 bases). The DNA end lines up better with TRBJ2-7; the J call may be wrong. Germline CDR1 MNHNS, CDR2 SASEGT. The CDR3 length is 14 residues. The CDR3 loop reads CASSEALQAYEQYF. CDR3 DNA sequence: TGTGCCAGCAGTGAAGCCTTACAGGCCTACGAGCAGTACTTC.

This clone was seen more than once but under ten times. The genes are TRBV29-1 and TRBJ2-2, with D perhaps matching TRBD2 (6 bases). The CDR3 sequence is 14 residues long. V dropped 4 bases and J dropped 0 bases, with 9 bases sitting between them. In germline, CDR1 is SQVTM, CDR2 ANQGSEA. The CDR3 spells CSVGLAANTGELFF. CDR3 nucleotide sequence: TGCAGCGTTGGATTAGCGGCGAACACCGGGGAGCTGTTTTTT.

V usage is TRBV5-6 and J usage is TRBJ2-5, with TRBD2 matching 9 bases. V lost 4 bases, J lost 5 bases, and 12 bases stayed unmatched. This CDR3 region has 16 residues. Germline CDR1 reads SGHDT; CDR2 reads YYEEEE. CDR3 sequence reads: CASSGGGGRAQETQYF. The CDR3 nucleotides read TGTGCCAGCAGCGGGGGTGGCGGGAGGGCCCAGGAGACCCAGTACTTC. Full variable domain (remainder filled in from reference TRBV5-6 and TRBJ2-5): DAGVTQSPTHLIKTRGQQVTLRCSPKSGHDTVSWYQQALGQGPQFIFQYYEEEERQRGNFPDRFSGHQFPNYSSELNVNALLLGDSALYLCASSGGGGRAQETQYFGPGTRLLVL.

The J gene is TRBJ2-3, the V gene TRBV4-1; D remains ambiguous. Germline assignment: CDR1 MGHRA and CDR2 YSYEKL. This CDR3 is 14 amino acids long. V was pared by 1 base and J by 2 bases, with 7 bases between. CDR3 in DNA: TGCGCCAGCAGCCAAGGACTTTTCACAGATACGCAGTATTTT. As protein: CASSQGLFTDTQYF.

The genes are TRBV7-8 and TRBJ1-5, with D possibly matching TRBD1 (5 bases). The CDR3 extends over 13 amino acids. Germline CDR1 SGHVS, CDR2 FQNEAQ. Trimming cost V 8 bases and J 5 bases, with 13 bases left between them. CDR3 amino acids: CASGRQGYQPQHF. Written as DNA, the CDR3 is TGTGCCAGCGGGCGGCAGGGTTATCAGCCCCAGCATTTT.

The V and J genes are TRBV10-3 and TRBJ2-2; no clear D gene. V was trimmed by 10 bases and J by 7 bases, leaving 7 bases between them. Germline V CDR1 and CDR2: ENHRY, SYGVKD. The CDR3 is made up of 10 amino acids. The CDR3 here is CATGGGELFF. CDR3 DNA sequence: TGTGCCACCGGTGGCGGGGAGCTGTTTTTT.

This rearrangement joins TRBV5-1 to TRBJ2-7, with 8 bases aligning to TRBD1. CDR1 and CDR2 (germline): SGHRS, YFSETQ. This CDR3 is built from 15 residues. J gave up 3 bases and V 4 bases, and 9 bases lay outside the gene matches. The CDR3 reads CASSIETGQGYEQYF. CDR3 bases: TGCGCCAGCAGCATCGAAACCGGACAGGGCTACGAGCAGTACTTC.

The CDR3 region is CAISESTGLADKETQYF. CDR3 sequence (DNA): TGTGCCATCAGTGAGTCAACGGGACTAGCGGACAAAGAGACCCAGTACTTC. This chain joins TRBV10-3 and TRBJ2-5; TRBD2 matches at 11 bases. J was trimmed by 3 bases and V by 0 bases; bases with no gene match: 6. Germline lookup yields CDR1 ENHRY and CDR2 SYGVKD. The CDR3 consists of 17 residues.

The chain employs TRBV5-6 and TRBJ1-1; a possible D gene is TRBD1 (5 bases). V gave up 0 bases and J gave up 3 bases, with 9 bases separating them. The CDR3 length is 14 residues. The germline gives CDR1 SGHDT, CDR2 YYEEEE. CDR3 sequence reads: CASSLGGGDTEAFF. The CDR3 bases are TGTGCCAGCAGCTTGGGGGGAGGGGACACTGAAGCTTTCTTT.

The rearrangement joins TRBV27 to TRBJ2-6; D gene unclear. Trimming left V 2 bases short and J 0 bases short, with 11 bases between. From germline, CDR1 is MNHEY and CDR2 SMNVEV (reference sequence). CDR3 size: 17 residues. The CDR3 DNA sequence: TGTGCCAGCAGTTTAGTCAGGTCCCCCTCTGGGGCCAACGTCCTGACTTTC. This translates into CASSLVRSPSGANVLTF.

The J gene is TRBJ2-1, the V gene TRBV7-9; D uncertain. The CDR3 has 14 amino acids. V lost 8 bases to trimming and J lost 6 bases, with 17 bases between them. Per the germline V gene, CDR1 is SEHNR and CDR2 is FQNEAQ (reference sequence). CDR3 in amino acids: CASGPRVQPNEQFF. CDR3 bases: TGTGCCAGCGGTCCTCGAGTTCAACCCAATGAGCAGTTCTTC.

The chain is built from TRBV5-1 and TRBJ1-4, with TRBD1 as a possible D gene (5 bases). Trimming shortened V by 3 bases and J by 3 bases, and 9 bases separated the two germline ends. The germline CDR1 and CDR2 sequences are SGHRS and YFSETQ. The CDR3 spans 14 residues. CDR3 sequence: CASSWTNPNEKLFF. The CDR3 coding sequence is TGCGCCAGCAGCTGGACAAATCCTAATGAAAAACTGTTTTTT.

A few counts support this clone. The V call is TRBV2, the J call TRBJ2-1, with TRBD2 matching over 11 bases. The ends lost 2 bases at V and 6 bases at J; junction bases unmatched: 6. This CDR3 comprises 16 residues. Germline V gives CDR1 SNHLY, CDR2 FYNNEI. The DNA for the CDR3 is TGTGCCAGCAGTGAAATGACTAGCGGGACAGGCAATGAGCAGTTCTTC. It codes for CASSEMTSGTGNEQFF.

The rearrangement links TRBV28 to TRBJ1-4; D remains unclear. V was cut by 4 bases and J by 4 bases, with 13 bases left in between. This CDR3 comprises 15 residues. Germline CDR1 and CDR2: MDHEN and SYDVKM. CDR3 bases: TGTGCCAGCAGTTCCTTAGAGGATCATAATGAAAAACTGTTTTTT. The encoded protein is CASSSLEDHNEKLFF.

V and J are TRBV28 and TRBJ1-3; 9 positions agree with TRBD1. Germline V gene lookup returns CDR1 MDHEN and CDR2 SYDVKM. This CDR3 contains 15 residues. After removal of 4 bases from V and 3 bases from J, the junction contained 4 bases not matched to a gene. CDR3 bases: TGTGCCAGCAGTTCATGGGACAGGGTTGGAAACACCATATATTTT. The encoded protein is CASSSWDRVGNTIYF.

This chain uses TRBV28 with TRBJ2-5; D is ambiguous. The V end was cut by 6 bases, the J end by 4 bases, with 9 bases between. The CDR3 sequence is 12 residues long. Germline-derived CDR1 and CDR2 are MDHEN and SYDVKM. The CDR3 bases are TGTGCCAGCAGCCTGAGTCGAGAGACCCAGTACTTC. Translating gives CASSLSRETQYF.

This clone was observed a handful of times. The chain uses TRBV5-1 and TRBJ2-1, with D perhaps TRBD2 (6 bases). The CDR3 is 16 residues long. V lost 0 bases and J lost 0, with 10 bases in between. Germline values: CDR1 SGHRS, CDR2 YFSETQ. This chain's CDR3 is CASSLGGRSSYNEQFF. The CDR3 region has the DNA TGCGCCAGCAGCTTGGGTGGGAGGAGCTCCTACAATGAGCAGTTCTTC. The complete variable domain, with remaining parts taken from reference TRBV5-1 and TRBJ2-1, reads KAGVTQTPRYLIKTRGQQVTLSCSPISGHRSVSWYQQTPGQGLQFLFEYFSETQRNKGNFPGRFSGRQFSNSRSEMNVSTLELGDSALYLCASSLGGRSSYNEQFFGPGTRLTVL.

This rearrangement joins TRBV9 to TRBJ2-3, with 10 nucleotides matching TRBD1. Losses at the gene ends were 3 bases for V and 2 bases for J; bases not matched to a gene: 9. The CDR3 sequence is 17 residues long. The germline V gene has CDR1 SGDLS and CDR2 YYNGEE. The CDR3 bases are TGTGCCAGCAGCGCCCGGACAGGGGGGCGACTCACAGATACGCAGTATTTT. Amino acids: CASSARTGGRLTDTQYF.

The rearrangement joins TRBV2 to TRBJ2-2, with 9 bases identical to TRBD1. CDR3 length equals 14 residues. Trimming took 6 bases from V and 7 from J; bases not matched to a gene: 6. Germline V gene sequence: CDR1 SNHLY, CDR2 FYNNEI. The DNA of the CDR3 is TGTGCCAGCAGCCAAGGACAGGGGATCGGGGAGCTGTTTTTT. Translation: CASSQGQGIGELFF.

V is TRBV7-9 and J is TRBJ2-5, with no clear D. Germline CDR1 SEHNR, CDR2 FQNEAQ (reference sequence). V lost 1 base, J lost 5 bases, and 14 bases lay in between. The CDR3 is 15 residues long. This chain's CDR3 is CASSLGVPEFETQYF. The CDR3 DNA sequence: TGTGCCAGCAGCTTAGGAGTACCGGAGTTTGAGACCCAGTACTTC. Drawing the rest from reference TRBV7-9 and TRBJ2-5, the complete variable domain is DTGVSQNPRHKITKRGQNVTFRCDPISEHNRLYWYRQTLGQGPEFLTYFQNEAQLEKSRLLSDRFSAERPKGSFSTLEIQRTEQGDSAMYLCASSLGVPEFETQYFGPGTRLLVL.

This chain uses TRBV18 with TRBJ1-5; a weak D match, TRBD1 (6 bases). V was trimmed by 3 bases and J by 5 bases, leaving 11 bases between them. CDR1 and CDR2 from the germline V gene are KGHSH and LQKENI. This CDR3 region has 14 residues. CDR3 sequence reads: CASSPTGNDQPQHF. The DNA of the CDR3 is TGTGCCAGCTCACCTACAGGGAATGATCAGCCCCAGCATTTT.

The chain employs TRBV5-1 and TRBJ2-5, with 10 nucleotides matching TRBD1. Near its end, the DNA agrees better with TRBJ2-7, so the J call may be wrong. CDR1 is SGHRS and CDR2 is YFSETQ in the germline V gene. The CDR3 is 16 residues long. The CDR3 nucleotides read TGCGCCAGCAGCTTGCCCGGTGGGACAGGGGTAGGCGAGCAGTACTTC. It specifies CASSLPGGTGVGEQYF.